This is a list of T cell receptor beta chains from one sample in a study of T cell repertoires in cytomegalovirus infection. A single record per CDR3 protein comes from TCRdb applying MiXCR to the reads. This table has a few hundred thousand distinct CDR3 sequences, around 27% appearing once. Material for sequencing was PBMCs. The source of these receptors is a human donor in good health (CMV status not recorded). Some clones in this sample may be carry-over from other donors' samples. The CDR3 runs from the conserved cysteine through the conserved F or W. The order of the fields is V gene, clone size, J gene, D gene, CDR3 protein, CDR3 DNA. The D gene is left open where the match is weak. A clone size is listed for some rows: how often the clone was seen (once, few, many), or a class if it is expanded.

v_call: TRBV7-8
clone_size: many
j_call: TRBJ2-1
d_call: NA
cdr3_aa: CASSLDMRPEQFF
cdr3_nt: TGTGCCAGCAGCTTAGATATGAGACCAGAGCAGTTCTTC

v_call: TRBV28
clone_size: few
j_call: TRBJ2-1
d_call: TRBD1
cdr3_aa: CASSSKTGVYNEQFF
cdr3_nt: TGTGCCAGCAGTTCTAAAACAGGGGTGTACAATGAGCAGTTCTTC

v_call: TRBV6-6
clone_size: few
j_call: TRBJ2-3
d_call: TRBD2
cdr3_aa: CASSYSGLAGGLDTQYF
cdr3_nt: TGTGCCAGCAGTTACTCGGGACTAGCGGGAGGATTAGATACGCAGTATTTT

v_call: TRBV11-3
clone_size: NA
j_call: TRBJ2-5
d_call: NA
cdr3_aa: CASSSIKETQYF
cdr3_nt: TGTGCCAGCAGCTCTATAAAAGAGACCCAGTACTTC

v_call: TRBV7-2
clone_size: few
j_call: TRBJ1-6
d_call: NA
cdr3_aa: CASSLGSFNSPLHF
cdr3_nt: TGTGCCAGCAGCTTAGGGTCCTTTAATTCACCCCTCCACTTT

v_call: TRBV7-6
clone_size: few
j_call: TRBJ2-3
d_call: NA
cdr3_aa: CASRPTPGPAGDTQYF
cdr3_nt: TGTGCCAGCAGACCCACTCCGGGCCCAGCAGGAGATACGCAGTATTTT

v_call: TRBV4-3
clone_size: few
j_call: TRBJ2-3
d_call: TRBD1
cdr3_aa: CASSPGQASTDTQYF
cdr3_nt: TGCGCCAGCAGCCCGGGACAGGCCAGCACAGATACGCAGTATTTT

v_call: TRBV7-8
clone_size: many
j_call: TRBJ2-5
d_call: TRBD1
cdr3_aa: CASSGRQGRETQYF
cdr3_nt: TGTGCCAGCAGCGGGCGACAGGGGAGAGAGACCCAGTACTTC

v_call: TRBV11-2
clone_size: few
j_call: TRBJ2-2
d_call: NA
cdr3_aa: CASRRPNEGRRTGELFF
cdr3_nt: TGTGCCAGCAGGAGACCGAACGAGGGCCGTAGAACCGGGGAGCTGTTTTTT

v_call: TRBV27
clone_size: few
j_call: TRBJ1-5
d_call: NA
cdr3_aa: CASSPLISYTNQPQHF
cdr3_nt: TGTGCCAGCAGCCCACTAATCTCATATACCAATCAGCCCCAGCATTTT

v_call: TRBV19
clone_size: NA
j_call: TRBJ1-5
d_call: TRBD1
cdr3_aa: CASSPGTGGLQPQHF
cdr3_nt: TGTGCCAGTAGTCCGGGGACAGGGGGGCTTCAGCCCCAGCATTTT

v_call: TRBV7-2
clone_size: NA
j_call: TRBJ2-7
d_call: TRBD2
cdr3_aa: CASSSPLAGDYEQYF
cdr3_nt: TGTGCCAGCAGCTCCCCACTAGCGGGAGACTACGAGCAGTACTTC

v_call: TRBV28
clone_size: NA
j_call: TRBJ1-5
d_call: NA
cdr3_aa: CASSYGTIQNQPQHF
cdr3_nt: TGTGCCAGCAGCTACGGGACAATCCAGAATCAGCCCCAGCATTTT

v_call: TRBV3-1
clone_size: NA
j_call: TRBJ1-1
d_call: NA
cdr3_aa: CASSQTDGNTEAFF
cdr3_nt: TGTGCCAGCAGCCAAACGGACGGGAACACTGAAGCTTTCTTT

v_call: TRBV5-1
clone_size: NA
j_call: TRBJ1-2
d_call: NA
cdr3_aa: CASTLAGVQGYTF
cdr3_nt: TGCGCCAGCACCCTGGCCGGGGTACAAGGCTACACCTTC

v_call: TRBV6-2/TRBV6-3
clone_size: few
j_call: TRBJ2-1
d_call: TRBD2
cdr3_aa: CASRTLGAGGEQFF
cdr3_nt: TGTGCCAGCAGAACCCTCGGAGCGGGAGGTGAGCAGTTCTTC

v_call: TRBV6-5
clone_size: many
j_call: TRBJ1-4
d_call: TRBD1
cdr3_aa: CASSYSNTGDEKLFF
cdr3_nt: TGTGCCAGCAGTTACTCGAACACAGGGGATGAAAAACTGTTTTTT

v_call: TRBV29-1
clone_size: once
j_call: TRBJ2-7
d_call: TRBD1
cdr3_aa: CSVEGQGDEQYF
cdr3_nt: TGCAGCGTGGAGGGACAGGGCGACGAGCAGTACTTC

v_call: TRBV7-2
clone_size: few
j_call: TRBJ2-6
d_call: TRBD2
cdr3_aa: CASSLESSGSSWANVLTF
cdr3_nt: TGTGCCAGCAGCTTAGAATCTAGCGGGAGTTCCTGGGCCAACGTCCTGACTTTC

v_call: TRBV7-2
clone_size: NA
j_call: TRBJ2-7
d_call: NA
cdr3_aa: CASSFQQGYPYEQYF
cdr3_nt: TGTGCCAGCAGCTTTCAACAGGGTTACCCCTACGAGCAGTACTTC

v_call: TRBV19
clone_size: many
j_call: TRBJ1-5
d_call: NA
cdr3_aa: CASSITSTGSQPQHF
cdr3_nt: TGTGCCAGTAGTATAACTTCGACGGGCAGCCAGCCCCAGCATTTT

v_call: TRBV15
clone_size: once
j_call: TRBJ1-1
d_call: NA
cdr3_aa: CATSSRGGGETEAFF
cdr3_nt: TGTGCCACCAGCAGCAGAGGGGGAGGGGAAACTGAAGCTTTCTTT

v_call: TRBV9
clone_size: few
j_call: TRBJ2-1
d_call: TRBD2
cdr3_aa: CASSGGLAGLNEQFF
cdr3_nt: TGTGCCAGCAGCGGGGGACTAGCGGGGCTCAATGAGCAGTTCTTC

v_call: TRBV4-3
clone_size: few
j_call: TRBJ2-7
d_call: TRBD1
cdr3_aa: CASSQETGMTYEQYF
cdr3_nt: TGCGCCAGCAGCCAGGAGACAGGGATGACCTACGAGCAGTACTTC

v_call: TRBV7-4
clone_size: few
j_call: TRBJ2-7
d_call: NA
cdr3_aa: CASSFPSAGRGYEQYF
cdr3_nt: TGTGCCAGCAGCTTTCCCTCGGCGGGACGAGGCTACGAGCAGTACTTC

v_call: TRBV7-2
clone_size: many
j_call: TRBJ2-3
d_call: NA
cdr3_aa: CASSQRAEDTQYF
cdr3_nt: TGTGCCAGCAGCCAAAGGGCTGAAGATACGCAGTATTTT

v_call: TRBV11-2
clone_size: NA
j_call: TRBJ2-1
d_call: TRBD2
cdr3_aa: CASRISGRSSYNEQFF
cdr3_nt: TGTGCCAGCAGAATAAGCGGGAGGAGCTCCTACAATGAGCAGTTCTTC

v_call: TRBV20-1
clone_size: NA
j_call: TRBJ2-6
d_call: NA
cdr3_aa: CSAIGQGRGANVLTF
cdr3_nt: TGCAGTGCTATAGGTCAGGGACGTGGGGCCAACGTCCTGACTTTC

v_call: TRBV20-1
clone_size: NA
j_call: TRBJ2-5
d_call: TRBD2
cdr3_aa: CSARAPPFGLAGSRPQETQYF
cdr3_nt: TGCAGTGCTAGAGCACCACCCTTCGGACTAGCGGGATCCAGGCCCCAAGAGACCCAGTACTTC

v_call: TRBV19
clone_size: few
j_call: TRBJ2-5
d_call: TRBD2
cdr3_aa: CASSTRGLAGGRQETQYF
cdr3_nt: TGTGCCAGTAGTACCCGTGGACTAGCGGGAGGACGCCAAGAGACCCAGTACTTC

v_call: TRBV9
clone_size: NA
j_call: TRBJ1-1
d_call: TRBD1
cdr3_aa: CASSDSGGVGTEAFF
cdr3_nt: TGTGCCAGCAGCGATTCAGGGGGGGTCGGCACTGAAGCTTTCTTT

v_call: TRBV7-6
clone_size: few
j_call: TRBJ2-3
d_call: NA
cdr3_aa: CASSSGGWGLTDTQYF
cdr3_nt: TGTGCCAGCAGCTCGGGTGGCTGGGGACTCACAGATACGCAGTATTTT

v_call: TRBV4-2
clone_size: NA
j_call: TRBJ2-1
d_call: NA
cdr3_aa: CASRGLGRLEEQFF
cdr3_nt: TGTGCCAGCAGGGGGCTAGGGAGACTGGAAGAGCAGTTCTTC

v_call: TRBV15
clone_size: NA
j_call: TRBJ1-4
d_call: NA
cdr3_aa: CATSRAATPTNEKLFF
cdr3_nt: TGTGCCACCAGCAGAGCAGCAACCCCAACTAATGAAAAACTGTTTTTT

v_call: TRBV7-2
clone_size: many
j_call: TRBJ2-1
d_call: TRBD2
cdr3_aa: CASSLDHSGAYNEQFF
cdr3_nt: TGTGCCAGCAGCTTGGACCATAGCGGGGCTTACAATGAGCAGTTCTTC

v_call: TRBV5-6
clone_size: few
j_call: TRBJ2-1
d_call: TRBD2
cdr3_aa: CASSSGLAFYNEQFF
cdr3_nt: TGTGCCAGCAGCTCCGGACTAGCGTTCTACAATGAGCAGTTCTTC

v_call: TRBV7-2
clone_size: few
j_call: TRBJ2-6
d_call: NA
cdr3_aa: CASTPTAFFSGANVLTF
cdr3_nt: TGTGCCAGCACTCCGACAGCTTTTTTCTCTGGGGCCAACGTCCTGACTTTC

v_call: TRBV19
clone_size: NA
j_call: TRBJ1-3
d_call: TRBD1
cdr3_aa: CASSMLQGAAGNTIYF
cdr3_nt: TGTGCCAGTAGTATGTTACAGGGGGCCGCTGGAAACACCATATATTTT

v_call: TRBV14
clone_size: NA
j_call: TRBJ2-1
d_call: TRBD2
cdr3_aa: CASSHGTSGRTYNEQFF
cdr3_nt: TGTGCCAGCAGCCACGGGACTAGCGGGAGGACATACAATGAGCAGTTCTTC

v_call: TRBV20-1
clone_size: few
j_call: TRBJ2-6
d_call: NA
cdr3_aa: CSGRGSGANVLTF
cdr3_nt: TGCAGTGGGAGAGGCTCTGGGGCCAACGTCCTGACTTTC

v_call: TRBV7-2
clone_size: many
j_call: TRBJ1-1
d_call: NA
cdr3_aa: CASSPGATGKGTTEAFF
cdr3_nt: TGTGCCAGCAGCCCCGGGGCGACAGGAAAGGGAACCACTGAAGCTTTCTTT

v_call: TRBV2
clone_size: NA
j_call: TRBJ1-2
d_call: NA
cdr3_aa: CASSEALQGGYGYTF
cdr3_nt: TGTGCCAGCAGTGAAGCGCTTCAGGGAGGCTATGGCTACACCTTC

v_call: TRBV7-2
clone_size: many
j_call: TRBJ2-3
d_call: TRBD2
cdr3_aa: CASSFSGTSGGDTQYF
cdr3_nt: TGTGCCAGCAGCTTTTCCGGGACTAGCGGTGGAGATACGCAGTATTTT

v_call: TRBV7-3
clone_size: few
j_call: TRBJ2-3
d_call: NA
cdr3_aa: CASSFTGESTDTQYF
cdr3_nt: TGTGCCAGCAGCTTTACGGGAGAAAGCACAGATACGCAGTATTTT

v_call: TRBV28
clone_size: NA
j_call: TRBJ2-7
d_call: TRBD1
cdr3_aa: CASSQTGADSYEQYF
cdr3_nt: TGTGCCAGCAGTCAGACAGGGGCCGACTCCTACGAGCAGTACTTC

v_call: TRBV28
clone_size: NA
j_call: TRBJ1-1
d_call: NA
cdr3_aa: CASSTVDTEAFF
cdr3_nt: TGTGCCAGCAGCACAGTCGACACTGAAGCTTTCTTT

v_call: TRBV7-2
clone_size: many
j_call: TRBJ2-1
d_call: NA
cdr3_aa: CASSFVGGPEASYEQFF
cdr3_nt: TGTGCCAGCAGCTTCGTTGGGGGACCCGAGGCCTCCTATGAGCAGTTCTTC

v_call: TRBV6-1
clone_size: many
j_call: TRBJ2-1
d_call: NA
cdr3_aa: CASSERGIGYLYNEQFF
cdr3_nt: TGTGCCAGCAGTGAACGAGGGATAGGATACCTATACAATGAGCAGTTCTTC

v_call: TRBV6-5
clone_size: NA
j_call: TRBJ2-3
d_call: NA
cdr3_aa: CASRRDGRSDTQYF
cdr3_nt: TGTGCCAGCAGAAGGGACGGACGCTCAGATACGCAGTATTTT

v_call: TRBV7-2
clone_size: few
j_call: TRBJ2-2
d_call: TRBD1
cdr3_aa: CASSIRDRRTGELFF
cdr3_nt: TGTGCCAGCAGCATCCGGGACAGACGTACCGGGGAGCTGTTTTTT

v_call: TRBV11-1
clone_size: NA
j_call: TRBJ1-2
d_call: NA
cdr3_aa: CASSLGRVGSYGYTF
cdr3_nt: TGTGCCAGCAGCTTAGGACGCGTCGGCAGCTATGGCTACACCTTC

v_call: TRBV12-3/TRBV12-4
clone_size: NA
j_call: TRBJ2-7
d_call: NA
cdr3_aa: CASHSNLEQYF
cdr3_nt: TGTGCCAGCCACTCCAATTTAGAGCAGTACTTC

v_call: TRBV20-1
clone_size: NA
j_call: TRBJ2-3
d_call: NA
cdr3_aa: CSARFRGGDTQYF
cdr3_nt: TGCAGTGCTAGATTCCGGGGCGGAGATACGCAGTATTTT

v_call: TRBV7-8
clone_size: NA
j_call: TRBJ2-1
d_call: NA
cdr3_aa: CASSDIGTSSYNEQFF
cdr3_nt: TGTGCCAGCAGCGATATAGGGACCAGCTCCTACAATGAGCAGTTCTTC

v_call: TRBV4-1
clone_size: NA
j_call: TRBJ2-2
d_call: NA
cdr3_aa: CASRSEERNTGELFF
cdr3_nt: TGCGCCAGCAGATCGGAAGAGCGGAACACCGGGGAGCTGTTTTTT

v_call: TRBV6-2/TRBV6-3
clone_size: NA
j_call: TRBJ1-1
d_call: NA
cdr3_aa: CASRRGENTEAFF
cdr3_nt: TGTGCCAGCAGAAGGGGGGAGAACACTGAAGCTTTCTTT

v_call: TRBV5-4
clone_size: NA
j_call: TRBJ2-1
d_call: NA
cdr3_aa: CASSLAGVVHNEQFF
cdr3_nt: TGTGCCAGCAGCTTGGCGGGAGTGGTCCACAATGAGCAGTTCTTC

v_call: TRBV29-1
clone_size: NA
j_call: TRBJ2-7
d_call: TRBD2
cdr3_aa: CSASGLAGASYYEQYF
cdr3_nt: TGCAGCGCAAGCGGACTAGCGGGAGCCTCATACTACGAGCAGTACTTC

v_call: TRBV14
clone_size: NA
j_call: TRBJ2-2
d_call: NA
cdr3_aa: CASSRGGGANTGELFF
cdr3_nt: TGTGCCAGCAGCCGCGGAGGAGGGGCGAACACCGGGGAGCTGTTTTTT